This T cell receptor (beta chain) stems from a study of blood T cell repertoires in COVID-19. Sequenced by immunoSEQ multiplex PCR; TCRdb stores in-frame clones only, minus some. The sample includes about 54,000 clones, approximately 90% of them seen just once. The germline V gene encodes CDR1 SGHTA and CDR2 FQGTGA. The CDR3 is 16 amino acids. Trimming shortened V by 6 bases and J by 6 bases, and 21 bases separated the two germline ends. The chain has TRBV7-3 and TRBJ2-1, with D maybe TRBD1 (8 bases). The TCR comes from a woman aged 55-69 years with active or convalescent COVID-19. The sample taken for sequencing was peripheral blood. This chain's CDR3 is CASRSGTGRRGNEQFF. CDR3 DNA sequence: TGTGCCAGCAGGAGCGGGACAGGACGTCGGGGCAATGAGCAGTTCTTC.